This T cell receptor beta chain was captured by sequencing in a study of blood T cell repertoires in COVID-19. On the study more broadly: From the United States, Italy and Spain came samples of acute and convalescent COVID-19. PBMCs, B-cell-depleted T cells, or T cells were the source of the cDNA or gDNA that made up the material.

Germline V gene data show CDR1 as MNHEY and CDR2 as SMNVEV (reference sequence). CDR3 length: 16 amino acids. V gave up 5 bases and J gave up 3 bases, with 14 bases separating them. The table came from immunoSEQ multiplex PCR; TCRdb's copy has only in-frame clones and leaves some out. The sample shows hundreds of thousands of clones, roughly 85% of them seen only once. The study assigned cohorts using participant-reported clinical history. Exposed enrollees encountered a COVID-19 case at some point within 2 weeks before study entry. The receptor was isolated from a middle-aged woman who had been exposed to COVID-19. This rearrangement joins TRBV27 to TRBJ1-6, with a possible D match to TRBD1 (5 bases). Sequenced input: PBMCs or T cells enriched from blood (not recorded which). The CDR3 nucleotides read TGTGCCAGCAGTCCTCAGGGCGCTCACTATAATTCACCCCTCCACTTT. Amino acids: CASSPQGAHYNSPLHF.